This T cell receptor beta chain was retrieved from a study of cytomegalovirus exposure and HLA in healthy donors. Use of 60 Vbeta and 13 Jbeta primers characterized the PCR. Assay: immunoSEQ multiplex PCR; the TCRdb copy retains only in-frame clones and omits some. Among some 60,000 clones listed, around 85% were seen once. Details on this clone: Its antigen is still unknown.

Study-wide results and limits: V- and J-gene trimming of TCR beta was linked (in a later analysis) to a missense DCLRE1C variant. Immune exposure was documented only through CMV serostatus.

The sequence derives from a man aged 35 to 55 in good health and CMV-seronegative. Material: PBMCs.

CDR3 DNA: TGTGCCAGCAGCTTAAACGGGATGGGTAGGGGGCGAGTTCCTGAAGCTTTCTTT. This encodes CASSLNGMGRGRVPEAFF. This chain connects TRBV7-2 to TRBJ1-1; TRBD1 matches 7 bases. This CDR3 comprises 18 residues. J was trimmed by 6 bases and V by 2 bases; bases with no gene match: 18. Germline V gives CDR1 SGHTA, CDR2 FQGNSA.